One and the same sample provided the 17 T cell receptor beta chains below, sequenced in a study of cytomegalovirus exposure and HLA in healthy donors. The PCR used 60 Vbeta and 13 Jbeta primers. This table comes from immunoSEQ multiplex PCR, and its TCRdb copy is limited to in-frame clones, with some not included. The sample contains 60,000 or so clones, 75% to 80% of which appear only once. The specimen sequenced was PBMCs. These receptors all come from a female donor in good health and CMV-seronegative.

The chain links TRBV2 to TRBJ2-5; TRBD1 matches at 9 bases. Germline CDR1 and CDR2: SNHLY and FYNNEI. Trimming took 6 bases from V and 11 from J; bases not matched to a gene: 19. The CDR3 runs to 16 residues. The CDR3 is CASRAGPGQGRDEQYF. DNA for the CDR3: TGTGCCAGCAGAGCCGGACCGGGACAGGGCCGTGATGAGCAGTACTTC.

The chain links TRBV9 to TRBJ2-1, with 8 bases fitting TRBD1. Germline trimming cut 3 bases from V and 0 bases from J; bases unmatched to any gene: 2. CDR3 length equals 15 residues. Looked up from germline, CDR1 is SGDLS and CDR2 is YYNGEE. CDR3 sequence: CASSDGTGSYNEQFF. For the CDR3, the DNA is TGTGCCAGCAGCGACGGGACAGGCTCCTACAATGAGCAGTTCTTC. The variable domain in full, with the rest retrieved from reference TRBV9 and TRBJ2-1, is DSGVTQTPKHLITATGQRVTLRCSPRSGDLSVYWYQQSLDQGLQFLIQYYNGEERAKGNILERFSAQQFPDLHSELNLSSLELGDSALYFCASSDGTGSYNEQFFGPGTRLTVL.

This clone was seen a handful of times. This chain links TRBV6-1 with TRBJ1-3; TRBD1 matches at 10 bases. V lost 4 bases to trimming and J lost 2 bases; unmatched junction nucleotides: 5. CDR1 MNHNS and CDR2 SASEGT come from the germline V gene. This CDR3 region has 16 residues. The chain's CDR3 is CASSGRDRGAGNTIYF. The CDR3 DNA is TGTGCCAGCAGTGGCAGGGACAGGGGAGCTGGAAACACCATATATTTT.

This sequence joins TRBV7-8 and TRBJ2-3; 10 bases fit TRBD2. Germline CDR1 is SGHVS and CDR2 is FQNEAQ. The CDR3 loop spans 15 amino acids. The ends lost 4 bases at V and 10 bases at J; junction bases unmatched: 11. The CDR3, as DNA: TGTGCCAGCAGCTCAGTAGCGGGAGGCCGGGGGGCGCAGTATTTT. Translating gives CASSSVAGGRGAQYF.

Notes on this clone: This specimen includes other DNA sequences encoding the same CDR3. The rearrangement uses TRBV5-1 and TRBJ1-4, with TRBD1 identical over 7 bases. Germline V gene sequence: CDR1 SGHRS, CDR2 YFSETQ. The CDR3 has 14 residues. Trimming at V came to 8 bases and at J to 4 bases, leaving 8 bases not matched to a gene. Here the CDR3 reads CASAWTGFNEKLFF. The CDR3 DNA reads TGCGCCAGTGCGTGGACAGGCTTTAATGAAAAACTGTTTTTT.

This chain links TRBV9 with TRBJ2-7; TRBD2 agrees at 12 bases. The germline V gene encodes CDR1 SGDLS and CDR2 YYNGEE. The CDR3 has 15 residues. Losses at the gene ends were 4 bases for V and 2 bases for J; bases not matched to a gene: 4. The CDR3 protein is CASSPTSGSAYEQYF. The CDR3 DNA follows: TGTGCCAGCAGCCCGACTAGCGGGAGCGCCTACGAGCAGTACTTC.

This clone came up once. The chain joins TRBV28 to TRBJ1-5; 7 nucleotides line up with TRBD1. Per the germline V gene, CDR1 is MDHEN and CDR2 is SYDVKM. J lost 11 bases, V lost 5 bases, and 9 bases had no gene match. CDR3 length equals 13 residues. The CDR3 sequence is CASSIRDRESQHF. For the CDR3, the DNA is TGTGCCAGCAGTATTCGGGACAGAGAATCCCAGCATTTT.

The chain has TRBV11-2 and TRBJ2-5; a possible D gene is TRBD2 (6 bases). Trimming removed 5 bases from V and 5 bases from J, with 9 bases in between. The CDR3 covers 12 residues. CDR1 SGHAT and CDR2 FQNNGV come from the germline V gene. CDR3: CASSRGGETQYF. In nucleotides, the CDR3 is TGTGCCAGCAGCCGAGGAGGGGAGACCCAGTACTTC.

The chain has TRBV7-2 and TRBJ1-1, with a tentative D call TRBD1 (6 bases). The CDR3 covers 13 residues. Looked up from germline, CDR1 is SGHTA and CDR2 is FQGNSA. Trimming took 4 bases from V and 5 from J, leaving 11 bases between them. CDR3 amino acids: CASSSGGRTEAFF. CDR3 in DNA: TGTGCCAGCAGCTCGGGGGGGCGGACTGAAGCTTTCTTT. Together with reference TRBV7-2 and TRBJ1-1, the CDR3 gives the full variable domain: GAGVSQSPSNKVTEKGKDVELRCDPISGHTALYWYRQSLGQGLEFLIYFQGNSAPDKSGLPSDRFSAERTGGSVSTLTIQRTQQEDSAVYLCASSSGGRTEAFFGQGTRLTVV.

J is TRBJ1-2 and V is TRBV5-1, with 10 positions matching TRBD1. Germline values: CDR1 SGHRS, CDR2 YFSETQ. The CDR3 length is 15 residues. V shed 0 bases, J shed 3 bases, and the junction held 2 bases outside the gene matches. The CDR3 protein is CASSLDGTGDYGYTF. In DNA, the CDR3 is TGCGCCAGCAGCTTGGACGGGACAGGGGACTATGGCTACACCTTC.

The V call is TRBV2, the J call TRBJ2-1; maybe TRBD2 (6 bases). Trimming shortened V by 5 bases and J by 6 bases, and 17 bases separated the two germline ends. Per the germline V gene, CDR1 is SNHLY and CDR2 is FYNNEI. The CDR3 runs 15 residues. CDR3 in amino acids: CASSRPGAGSNEQFF. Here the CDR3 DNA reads TGTGCCAGCAGTCGCCCGGGAGCAGGGTCCAATGAGCAGTTCTTC.

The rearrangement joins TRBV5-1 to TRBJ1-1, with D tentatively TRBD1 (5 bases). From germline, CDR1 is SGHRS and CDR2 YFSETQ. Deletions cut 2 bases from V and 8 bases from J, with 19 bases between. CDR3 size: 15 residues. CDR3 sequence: CASSFFGGETPEAFF. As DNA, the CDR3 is TGCGCCAGCAGCTTTTTCGGGGGAGAGACCCCCGAAGCTTTCTTT.

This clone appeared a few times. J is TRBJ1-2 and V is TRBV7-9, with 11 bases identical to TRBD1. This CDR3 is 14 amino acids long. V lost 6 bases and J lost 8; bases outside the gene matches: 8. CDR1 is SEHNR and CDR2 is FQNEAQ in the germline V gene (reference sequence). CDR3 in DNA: TGTGCCAGCAGTTTTCCGGGACAGGGGGAAGGCTACACCTTC. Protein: CASSFPGQGEGYTF.

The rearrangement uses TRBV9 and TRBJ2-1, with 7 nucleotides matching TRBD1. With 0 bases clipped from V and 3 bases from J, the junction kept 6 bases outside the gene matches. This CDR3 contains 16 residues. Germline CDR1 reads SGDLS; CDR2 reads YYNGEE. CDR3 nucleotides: TGTGCCAGCAGCGTAGTTGGGACAGAGCTCTACAATGAGCAGTTCTTC. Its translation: CASSVVGTELYNEQFF.

Written as DNA, the CDR3 is TGTGCCAGCACCCTAGACAATCAGCCCCAGCATTTT. Its protein product is CASTLDNQPQHF. The chain combines TRBV7-9 with TRBJ1-5; no firm D call. V gave up 7 bases and J gave up 3 bases, with 7 bases separating them. CDR3 length: 12 amino acids. Germline V CDR1 and CDR2: SEHNR, FQNEAQ (reference sequence).

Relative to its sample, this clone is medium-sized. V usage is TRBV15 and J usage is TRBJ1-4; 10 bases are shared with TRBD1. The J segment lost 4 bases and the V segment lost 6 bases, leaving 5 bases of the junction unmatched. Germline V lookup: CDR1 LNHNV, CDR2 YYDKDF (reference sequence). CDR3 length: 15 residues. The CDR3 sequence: CATRAGTGDNEKLFF. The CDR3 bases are TGTGCCACCAGGGCCGGGACAGGGGATAATGAAAAACTGTTTTTT.

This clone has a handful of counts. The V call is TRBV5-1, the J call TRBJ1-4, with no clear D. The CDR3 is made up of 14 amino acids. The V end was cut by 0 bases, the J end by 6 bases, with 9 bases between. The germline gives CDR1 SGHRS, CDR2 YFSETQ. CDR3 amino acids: CASSLGAGDEKLFF. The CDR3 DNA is TGCGCCAGCAGCTTGGGGGCCGGGGATGAAAAACTGTTTTTT. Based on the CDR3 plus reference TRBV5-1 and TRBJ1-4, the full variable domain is KAGVTQTPRYLIKTRGQQVTLSCSPISGHRSVSWYQQTPGQGLQFLFEYFSETQRNKGNFPGRFSGRQFSNSRSEMNVSTLELGDSALYLCASSLGAGDEKLFFGSGTQLSVL.